This T cell receptor (beta chain) came from a study of CXCR3-negative and CXCR3-positive naive CD8 T cells. Findings and caveats of the study: Whereas both naive subsets had comparably high diversity, memory CD8+ cells had much lower diversity. Memory cells diverged, while naive CXCR3-positive and CXCR3-negative cells had similar TRBV-TRBJ usage. In cryopreserved cells, CXCR3 expression partially decreased, and fresh PBMCs were used in most assays.

There are 16 residues in the CDR3. Germline V gene lookup returns CDR1 MNHEY and CDR2 SVGEGT. The libraries of TRB cDNA were prepared using 5' RACE with UMI labels. Each CDR3 protein gets one entry in TCRdb, which reprocessed the 5' RACE reads and gives no DNA. The sample has some 50,000 distinct CDR3 sequences. CD45RO-CCR7+CD27+CD95- marked naive CD8+ T cells. As for this clonotype: What it binds is not known.

The chain employs TRBV6-2 or TRBV6-3 and TRBJ1-4. Sample: naive CXCR3- CD8+ T cells from blood. The subset was: CD45RO-CCR7+CD27+CD95- naive CD8+ T cells lacking CXCR3 (TNR3-). This receptor was taken from a human donor in good health. Some clones in this sample may be carry-over from other donors' samples. The CDR3 sequence: CASSYGPSATNEKLFF.